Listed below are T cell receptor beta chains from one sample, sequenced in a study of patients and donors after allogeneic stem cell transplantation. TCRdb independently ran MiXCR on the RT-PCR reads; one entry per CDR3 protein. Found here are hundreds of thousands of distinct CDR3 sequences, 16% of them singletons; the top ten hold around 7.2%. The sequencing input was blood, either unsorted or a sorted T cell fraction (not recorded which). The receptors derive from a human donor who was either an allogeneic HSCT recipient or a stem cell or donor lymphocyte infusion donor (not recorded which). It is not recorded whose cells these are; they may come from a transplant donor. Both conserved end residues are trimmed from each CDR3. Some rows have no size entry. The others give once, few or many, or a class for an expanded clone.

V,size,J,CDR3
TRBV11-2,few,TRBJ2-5,ASSLHGSGGLWAETQY
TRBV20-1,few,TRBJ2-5,SARDRPSGGGKTQY
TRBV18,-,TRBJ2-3,ASSPPAELAGDTDTQY
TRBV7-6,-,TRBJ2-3,ASRRLAGGPRHTDTQY
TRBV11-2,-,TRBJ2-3,ASSPTGRADTQY
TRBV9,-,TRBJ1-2,ASSVSKDYGYT
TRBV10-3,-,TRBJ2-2,AISLGVMRLKNTGELF
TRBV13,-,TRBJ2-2,ASSLRGDRELF
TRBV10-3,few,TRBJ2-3,AISASGMGGTQY
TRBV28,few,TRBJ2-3,ASSLRAGVSDTQY
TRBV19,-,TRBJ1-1,ASSVGAFTEAF
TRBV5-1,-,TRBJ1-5,ASSLDGLNQPQH
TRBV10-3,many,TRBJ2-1,AISGTSGGAGEQF
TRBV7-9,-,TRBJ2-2,ASSELPGGPNTGELF
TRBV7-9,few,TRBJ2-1,ASSLVGRGYNEQF
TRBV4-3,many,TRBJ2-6,ASSFDSGANVLT
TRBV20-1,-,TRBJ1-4,SAREGSGNEKLF
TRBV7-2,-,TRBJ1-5,ASSSDRGSGTQH
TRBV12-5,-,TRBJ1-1,ASGLSSRTGVNTEAF
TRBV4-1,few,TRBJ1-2,ASSQPQRVGYT
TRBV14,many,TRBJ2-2,ASSLGGLGTGELF
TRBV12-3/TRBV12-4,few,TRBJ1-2,ASSLAGKANYGYT
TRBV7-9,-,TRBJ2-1,ASSEMGGHNEQF